Following are 17 T cell receptor beta chains from one sample sequenced in a study of beta chain features in type 1 diabetes. Antigen specificity for these receptors is unknown. The sequenced template was cDNA made from the entire isolated RNA. The method was immunoSEQ multiplex PCR; TCRdb's version includes in-frame clones alone and lacks a portion of them. This sample has 500,000 to 850,000 clones, with over 12% found just once. Study-wide points: There was a moderate but significant shortening of TCRB CDR3s in all four CD4+ subsets of Type 1 diabetes patients.

Sequenced: naive CD4+ T cells from blood. The receptors originated from a man aged 18 to 29 with type 1 diabetes.

The chain uses TRBV11-3 and TRBJ2-7; D is possibly TRBD1 (5 bases). Germline values: CDR1 SGHNT, CDR2 YENEEA. Between the trimmed V and J ends, which lost 3 bases and 0 bases, there was a span of 6 bases. This CDR3 is built from 13 residues. This CDR3 reads CASSFDSSYEQYF. CDR3 bases: TGTGCCAGCAGCTTCGACAGCTCCTACGAGCAGTACTTC.

This clone occurred a few times. The rearrangement uses TRBV11-2 and TRBJ2-1; D possibly corresponds to TRBD1 (6 bases). The length of the CDR3 is 15 residues. Germline V gene sequence: CDR1 SGHAT, CDR2 FQNNGV. V was clipped by 6 bases and J by 0 bases, with 12 bases between them. This CDR3 reads CASRRGQSSYNEQFF. The CDR3 DNA reads as TGTGCCAGCAGACGCGGACAGAGCTCCTACAATGAGCAGTTCTTC.

The V gene is TRBV6-5, the J gene TRBJ1-1; D gene unclear. Germline values: CDR1 MNHEY, CDR2 SVGAGI. Trimming pared 11 bases from V and 3 bases from J, leaving 16 bases between. This CDR3 has 13 amino acids. CDR3 loop: CAGLGRSYTEAFF. CDR3 coding DNA: TGTGCCGGACTAGGGAGGTCGTACACTGAAGCTTTCTTT.

The V gene is TRBV30, the J gene TRBJ1-5, with a weak D call TRBD1 (6 bases). The CDR3 spans 13 residues. Germline V CDR1 and CDR2: GTSNPN, SVGIG (reference sequence). The V end was cut by 0 bases, the J end by 9 bases, with 12 bases between. The CDR3 reads CAWSVAGEGPQHF. CDR3 sequence (DNA): TGTGCCTGGAGTGTAGCAGGGGAAGGGCCCCAGCATTTT.

The rearrangement joins TRBV4-2 to TRBJ1-4, with a possible D match to TRBD1 (5 bases). This CDR3 is built from 14 residues. V lost 4 bases to trimming and J lost 3 bases, with 9 bases between them. The germline V gene has CDR1 LGHNA and CDR2 YNFKEQ. CDR3 DNA: TGTGCCAGCAGCCGGGACGGGTCTAATGAAAAACTGTTTTTT. Translated, it gives CASSRDGSNEKLFF.

The chain links TRBV11-3 to TRBJ1-1; 7 bases fit TRBD1. The V and J ends lost 1 base and 1 base, in that order; junction bases with no gene match: 3. The CDR3 has 15 residues. Germline-derived CDR1 and CDR2 are SGHNT and YENEEA. The CDR3 region is CASSLAQGKNTEAFF. The DNA for the CDR3 is TGTGCCAGCAGCTTAGCACAGGGGAAGAACACTGAAGCTTTCTTT.

In this sample, this clone turned up a few times. This chain connects TRBV7-2 to TRBJ2-4, with D maybe TRBD2 (6 bases). The CDR3 sequence is 15 residues long. V lost 7 bases to trimming and J lost 6 bases, with 19 bases between them. Germline V gene data show CDR1 as SGHTA and CDR2 as FQGNSA. CDR3 bases: TGTGCCAGCAACCGAGCGGCGGGGAGGATAAACATTCAGTACTTC. Its protein product is CASNRAAGRINIQYF.

The chain combines TRBV5-1 with TRBJ2-7, with 9 bases fitting TRBD1. The CDR3 length is 16 residues. J gave up 3 bases and V 4 bases, and 11 bases lay outside the gene matches. Germline-derived CDR1 and CDR2 are SGHRS and YFSETQ. For the CDR3, the DNA is TGCGCCAGCAGCCCAGCCCGGGACAGGGTCCTCTACGAGCAGTACTTC. This codes for CASSPARDRVLYEQYF.

The chain recombines TRBV6-6 with TRBJ1-2; D call uncertain. CDR3 size: 13 residues. Germline lookup yields CDR1 MNHNY and CDR2 SVGAGI (reference sequence). Trimming shortened V by 7 bases and J by 3 bases, and 12 bases separated the two germline ends. The CDR3 DNA is TGTGCCAGCAATAACGACCGATACTATGGCTACACCTTC. This translates into CASNNDRYYGYTF.

This clone was counted only a few times. The gene calls are TRBV28 and TRBJ2-1; TRBD2 agrees at 8 bases. The germline CDR1 and CDR2 sequences are MDHEN and SYDVKM. The CDR3 is made up of 15 amino acids. V shed 10 bases and J 0 bases; nucleotides not matched to a gene: 8. The CDR3 is CATRSGGSSYNEQFF. Here the CDR3 DNA reads TGTGCCACCCGTTCGGGGGGGAGCTCCTACAATGAGCAGTTCTTC.

This clone came up a few times. V usage is TRBV27 and J usage is TRBJ2-1, with 15 bases fitting TRBD2. The CDR3 totals 17 residues. The germline V gene has CDR1 MNHEY and CDR2 SMNVEV (reference sequence). With V trimmed by 6 bases and J by 6 bases, 9 bases remained unmatched. The CDR3: CASRRTSGRAHANEQFF. The CDR3 DNA sequence: TGTGCCAGCAGACGGACTAGCGGGAGGGCCCATGCCAATGAGCAGTTCTTC.

The CDR3 here is CATSTGGGGKNIQYF. In DNA, the CDR3 is TGTGCCACCAGCACGGGGGGTGGCGGTAAAAACATTCAGTACTTC. The chain employs TRBV15 and TRBJ2-4; 7 bases are shared with TRBD2. The CDR3 extends over 15 amino acids. Losses at the gene ends were 4 bases for V and 4 bases for J; bases not matched to a gene: 7. Germline-derived CDR1 and CDR2 are LNHNV and YYDKDF (reference sequence).

The CDR3 loop is CASSSVGVREAFF. The CDR3 nucleotides are TGTGCCAGCAGTTCGGTCGGAGTTCGTGAAGCTTTCTTT. The chain carries TRBV6-1 and TRBJ1-1; D call uncertain. Germline assignment: CDR1 MNHNS and CDR2 SASEGT. The length of the CDR3 is 13 residues. Trimming left V 5 bases short and J 7 bases short, with 14 bases between.

This clone appeared a few times. V and J are TRBV7-2 and TRBJ2-1; no firm D call. Trimming cost V 3 bases and J 1 base, with 10 bases left between them. Germline CDR1 SGHTA, CDR2 FQGNSA. The CDR3 is 15 residues long. The CDR3: CASSFGYGSYNEQFF. DNA for the CDR3: TGTGCCAGCAGCTTTGGGTACGGGTCCTACAATGAGCAGTTCTTC.

This rearrangement joins TRBV29-1 to TRBJ1-4, with 10 bases lining up with TRBD1. The CDR3 runs 13 residues. The germline CDR1 and CDR2 sequences are SQVTM and ANQGSEA. V lost 7 bases and J lost 7; bases outside the gene matches: 6. CDR3 nucleotides: TGCAGCGCAGCCGGGACAGGGGTTGAAAAACTGTTTTTT. Protein product: CSAAGTGVEKLFF.

This clone has a handful of counts. V and J are TRBV30 and TRBJ2-1; 9 bases are a match to TRBD2. The CDR3 sequence is 15 residues long. Germline V CDR1 and CDR2: GTSNPN, SVGIG (reference sequence). The trim removed 2 bases at V and 7 bases at J, leaving 9 bases unmatched. The CDR3 region is CAWSPRASGANEQFF. The CDR3 nucleotides are TGTGCCTGGAGTCCCCGAGCTAGCGGGGCAAATGAGCAGTTCTTC.

This clone occurred a few times. This rearrangement joins TRBV29-1 to TRBJ1-1; tentatively, D is TRBD1 (5 bases). Trimming left V 7 bases short and J 1 base short, with 10 bases between. In germline, CDR1 is SQVTM, CDR2 ANQGSEA. CDR3 length: 12 amino acids. The CDR3, as DNA: TGCAGCGGCCTTGGACAGAACACTGAAGCTTTCTTT. It translates to CSGLGQNTEAFF.